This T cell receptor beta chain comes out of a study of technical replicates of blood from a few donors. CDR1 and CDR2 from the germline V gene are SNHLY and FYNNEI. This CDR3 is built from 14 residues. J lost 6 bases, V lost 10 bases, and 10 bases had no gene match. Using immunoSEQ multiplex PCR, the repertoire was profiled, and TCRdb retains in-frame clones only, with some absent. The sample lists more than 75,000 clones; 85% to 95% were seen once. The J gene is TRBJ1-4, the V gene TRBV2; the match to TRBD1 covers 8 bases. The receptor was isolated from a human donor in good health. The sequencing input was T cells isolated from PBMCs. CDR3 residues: CATRQGSIDEKLFF. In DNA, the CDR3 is TGTGCCACAAGACAGGGGTCTATCGATGAAAAACTGTTTTTT.